Listed here is a single T cell receptor beta chain. Its antigen is currently unknown. The data stem from a study of CD8 T cells in Susac syndrome. Study outcomes and limitations: The TCR sequencing and HLA analysis in the study involved a relatively small number of individuals, as the study acknowledged.

CD8+ and CD4+ T cells taken from blood had their TCR beta sequenced. CD8+ and CD4+ T cells were negatively isolated; TEMRA cells were FACS-enriched. Reverse transcription of about 0.5 to 1 ug RNA was carried out with random hexamers. Amplification of TCR beta CDR3 was carried out by immunoSEQ multiplex PCR, which covered 54 Vbeta and 13 Jbeta segments. One entry per CDR3 protein results from TCRdb running MiXCR on the immunoSEQ multiplex PCR reads. The sample shows fewer than 250,000 distinct CDR3 sequences, 92% of them seen only once. Sequences were obtained from CD8+ T cells from PBMCs. This clonotype originated in a human donor with multiple sclerosis.

CDR3 DNA: TGTGCCTGGACGGGTCCGGTTGAAGCTTTCTTT. Amino acids: CAWTGPVEAFF. The chain joins TRBV30 to TRBJ1-1; D gene uncertain. The V end was cut by 4 bases, the J end by 7 bases, with 10 bases between. This CDR3 has 11 residues. Germline lookup yields CDR1 GTSNPN and CDR2 SVGIG (reference sequence).